This record looks at one T cell receptor beta chain sequence and its context. What it binds is unknown. A much larger clone lies one base from this, so it may be a read error. This specimen belongs to a study of T cells in Graves' hyperthyroidism and ophthalmopathy. Study results and limitations: Ophthalmopathy was separated from stable hyperthyroidism by a 13 V-J model.

RNA transcripts gave rise to amplified TCR beta CDR3 regions. The TCR CDR3 first-round RT-PCR relied on the HTBI primer set. One entry per CDR3 protein results from TCRdb running MiXCR on the multiplex PCR reads. This table holds around 400,000 distinct CDR3 sequences, 15% to 17% found once. The CDR3 covers 14 residues. The germline CDR1 and CDR2 sequences are SEHNR and FQNEAQ (reference sequence). V was trimmed by 1 base and J by 5 bases, leaving 10 bases between them. This blood was taken when hyperthyroidism was first diagnosed, before any ophthalmopathy symptoms existed. The clonotype was recovered from a young woman with Graves' hyperthyroidism that later progressed to Graves' ophthalmopathy. The J gene is TRBJ2-3, the V gene TRBV7-9; D is unresolved. Material: blood. The CDR3 nucleotides are TGTGCCAGCAGCTTAGGGGAACCCATAGATACGCAGTATTTT. Protein sequence: CASSLGEPIDTQYF.